The source of this T cell receptor (beta chain) is a study of T cell clonality in common variable immunodeficiency. V was cut by 3 bases and J by 3 bases, with 9 bases left in between. From germline, CDR1 is DFQATT and CDR2 SNEGSKA (reference sequence). The CDR3 loop spans 13 amino acids. Using immunoSEQ multiplex PCR, the repertoire was profiled, and TCRdb retains in-frame clones only, with some absent. The repertoire consists of around 45,000 clones, none detected only once. Most patients and controls had Caucasian heritage. Notes on the study in general: T cell subpopulation sequencing would be needed to explain CVID clonality. CVID subjects showed higher TCRbeta clonality than healthy controls.

This clone has a count of ten or more. Its antigen is still unknown. Read sequence stops 3 residues before the CDR3 end, and the germline J gene provides the missing end. The TCR was taken from a person between 18 and 75 years old in good health. Input material: peripheral blood mononuclear cells. This chain links TRBV20-1 with TRBJ1-3; D gene unclear. CDR3 sequence: CSASQAVGNTIYF. The CDR3 DNA, read in part, is TGCAGTGCTAGTCAAGCGGTTGGAAACACC.